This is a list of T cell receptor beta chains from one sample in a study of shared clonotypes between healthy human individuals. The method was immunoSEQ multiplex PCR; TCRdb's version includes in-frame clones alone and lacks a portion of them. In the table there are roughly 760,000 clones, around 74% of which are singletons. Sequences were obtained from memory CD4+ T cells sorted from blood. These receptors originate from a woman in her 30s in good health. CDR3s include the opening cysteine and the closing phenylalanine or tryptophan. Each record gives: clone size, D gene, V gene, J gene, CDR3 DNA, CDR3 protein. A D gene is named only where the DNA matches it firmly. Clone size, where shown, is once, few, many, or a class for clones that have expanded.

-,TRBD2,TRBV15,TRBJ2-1,TGTGCCACCAGCAGAGGTCGACTAGCGGTCGGAGGTACCTACAATGAGCAGTTCTTC,CATSRGRLAVGGTYNEQFF
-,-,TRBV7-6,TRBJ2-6,TGTGCCAGCAGCGCAATGGCCTCTGGGGCCAACGTCCTGACTTTC,CASSAMASGANVLTF
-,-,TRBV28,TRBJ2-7,TGTGCCAGCATTAAGAGGTATGGTTCCTACGAGCAGTACTTC,CASIKRYGSYEQYF
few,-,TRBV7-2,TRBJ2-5,TGTGCCAGCAGCTTAGGTGCGGGGACTCCCATGACCCAGTACTTC,CASSLGAGTPMTQYF
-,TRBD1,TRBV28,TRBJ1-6,TGTGCCAGCAGATTCAGACAGGGTGCTAGCTCCTATAATTCACCCCTCCACTTT,CASRFRQGASSYNSPLHF
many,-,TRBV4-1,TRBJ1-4,TGCGCCAGCAGCCAAGCCGTAGTGAGACAGATTGCAACTAATGAAAAACTGTTTTTT,CASSQAVVRQIATNEKLFF
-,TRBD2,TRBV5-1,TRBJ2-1,TGCGCCAGCAGCCAAAAGACTAGCGCTAGCCGCTCCTACAATGAGCAGTTCTTC,CASSQKTSASRSYNEQFF
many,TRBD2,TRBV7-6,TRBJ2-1,TGTGCCAGCAGCGCGGGACTAGCGGGAGTAGGTGAGCAGTTCTTC,CASSAGLAGVGEQFF
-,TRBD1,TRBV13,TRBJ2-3,TGTGCCAGCAGCTCCACAACGACAGGGCGTGCATATTTT,CASSSTTTGRAYF
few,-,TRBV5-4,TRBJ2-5,TGTGCCAGCCATCGACCGGAGGGTCAAGAGACCCAGTACTTC,CASHRPEGQETQYF
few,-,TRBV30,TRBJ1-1,TGTGCCTGGAGTGTACGACAGAACACTGAAGCTTTCTTT,CAWSVRQNTEAFF
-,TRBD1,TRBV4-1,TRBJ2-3,TGCGCCAGCAGCCAAGTGACTCCGACTACAGGGGTAGGAACAGATACGCAGTATTTT,CASSQVTPTTGVGTDTQYF
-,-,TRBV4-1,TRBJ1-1,TGCGCCAGCAGACAACCCCTTATGAACACTGAAGCTTTCTTT,CASRQPLMNTEAFF
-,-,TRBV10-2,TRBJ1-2,TGCGCCAGCAGTGAGTCATGGCACCCGTATGGCTACACCTTC,CASSESWHPYGYTF
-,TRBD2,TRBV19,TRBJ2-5,TGTGCCAGCATGCCTAGCGGAATGCCAGAGACCCAGTACTTC,CASMPSGMPETQYF
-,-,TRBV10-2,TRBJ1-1,TGCGCCAGCAGTGAGTCGCTCAGATTGAACACTGAAGCTTTCTTT,CASSESLRLNTEAFF
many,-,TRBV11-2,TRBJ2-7,TGTGCCAGCAGCTTAGACGGCTACGAGCAGTACTTC,CASSLDGYEQYF
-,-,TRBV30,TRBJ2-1,TGTGCCTGGAGTAGGTCTAGCTCCTACAATGAGCAGTTCTTC,CAWSRSSSYNEQFF
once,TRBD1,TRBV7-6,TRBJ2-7,TGTGCCAGCAGCAAGACAGGGGTTTCCTACGAGCAGTACTTC,CASSKTGVSYEQYF
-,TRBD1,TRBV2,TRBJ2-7,TGTGCCAGCAGTGTGGGTGGACAGGGCTCCTACGAGCAGTACTTC,CASSVGGQGSYEQYF
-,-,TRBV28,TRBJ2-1,TGTGCCAGCAGTTTATCCGGGAGCGGGTCTCGTGAGCAGTTCTTC,CASSLSGSGSREQFF
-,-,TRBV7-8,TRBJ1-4,TGTGCCAGCAGCTTACCGGGACGGATAAATGAAAAACTGTTTTTT,CASSLPGRINEKLFF
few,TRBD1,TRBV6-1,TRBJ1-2,TGTGCCAGCGGAGACAGGGGGTCGGGTGGCTACACCTTC,CASGDRGSGGYTF
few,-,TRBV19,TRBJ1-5,TGTGCCAGTAGTTCCGGTTACCAGCCCCAGCATTTT,CASSSGYQPQHF
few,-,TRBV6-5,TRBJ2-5,TGTGCCAGCCGAGTCGGGGGAGGAGGGACCCAGTACTTC,CASRVGGGGTQYF
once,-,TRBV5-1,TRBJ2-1,TGCGCCAGCAGCTTAGGGCTGAGCTCCTACAATGAGCAGTTCTTC,CASSLGLSSYNEQFF
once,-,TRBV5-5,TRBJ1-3,TGTGCCAGCAGCTTGGACCGAGGGGTTAGGAGAAACACCATATATTTT,CASSLDRGVRRNTIYF
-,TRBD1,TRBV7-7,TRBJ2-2,TGTGCCAGCAGCTCACCCGGGACAGGGGGCCACGGGGAGCTGTTTTTT,CASSSPGTGGHGELFF
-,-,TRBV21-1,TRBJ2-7,TGTGCCAGCAGAATACGACGGACAAGCTCCTACGAGCAGTACTTC,CASRIRRTSSYEQYF
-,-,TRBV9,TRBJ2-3,TGTGCCAGCAGCTCCCAGATAAATACGCAGTATTTT,CASSSQINTQYF
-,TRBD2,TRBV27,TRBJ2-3,TGTGCCAGCAGTTTATACTCGATTCCACGTGGCGGGAGCGCAGATACGCAGTATTTT,CASSLYSIPRGGSADTQYF
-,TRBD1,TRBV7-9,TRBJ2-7,TGTGCCAGCAGCTTTTCCCGGCAGGGGGCTTACGAGCAGTACTTC,CASSFSRQGAYEQYF
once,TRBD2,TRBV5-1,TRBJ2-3,TGCGCCAGCAGCTTCCTTGCGGGAGGGCCGCTCAGCACAGATACGCAGTATTTT,CASSFLAGGPLSTDTQYF
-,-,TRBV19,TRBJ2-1,TGTGCCAGTAGTATAACCGGGCCGGGCGGTGAGCAGTTCTTC,CASSITGPGGEQFF
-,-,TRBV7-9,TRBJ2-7,TGTGCCAGCAGCTTACGATCGATCAGCGAGCAGTACTTC,CASSLRSISEQYF
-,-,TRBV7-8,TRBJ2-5,TGTGCCAGCAGCCGCACGGGAGAGACCCAGTACTTC,CASSRTGETQYF
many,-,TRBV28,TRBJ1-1,TGTGCCAGCAGTACGAGCAACACTGAAGCTTTCTTT,CASSTSNTEAFF
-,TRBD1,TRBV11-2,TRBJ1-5,TGTGCCAGCAGCTCAGGGACAGCTTATAGCAATCAGCCCCAGCATTTT,CASSSGTAYSNQPQHF
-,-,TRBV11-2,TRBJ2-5,TGTGCCAGCAGCTTAGTGGTTGCGGCCCAAGAGACCCAGTACTTC,CASSLVVAAQETQYF
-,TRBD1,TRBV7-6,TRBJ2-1,TGTGCCAGCAGCCCTCGGACAGGGGAGGGTGAGCAGTTCTTC,CASSPRTGEGEQFF
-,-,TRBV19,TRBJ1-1,TGTGCCAGTAGTACCCAAAGGGGTGAAGCTTTCTTT,CASSTQRGEAFF
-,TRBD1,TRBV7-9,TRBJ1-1,TGTGCCAGCAGCCGAGCCGGGACAGCGAACACTGAAGCTTTCTTT,CASSRAGTANTEAFF
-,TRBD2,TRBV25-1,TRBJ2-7,TGTGCCAGCAGTGGACTAGCGGGAGAGATTGTTAGCGAGCAGTACTTC,CASSGLAGEIVSEQYF
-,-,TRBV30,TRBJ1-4,TGTGCCTGGAGTGTAGAGGGTGAAAAACTGTTTTTT,CAWSVEGEKLFF
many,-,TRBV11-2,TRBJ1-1,TGTGCCAGCAGCGTCTCAGGGAGTCCTGAAGCTTTCTTT,CASSVSGSPEAFF